The T cell receptor beta chain under discussion was sequenced for a study of control samples from healthy donors and cancer patients. The protocol was immunoSEQ multiplex PCR, while the TCRdb copy is restricted to in-frame clones and leaves out a portion. Among about 46,000 clones listed, around nine tenths were seen once. The CDR3 runs 16 residues. CDR1 and CDR2 (germline): SGHNT, YYREEE (reference sequence). J gave up 7 bases and V 0 bases, and 8 bases lay outside the gene matches. The sequence derives from a man in his fifties or sixties with head and neck cancer. The chain uses TRBV5-4 and TRBJ2-1; 9 bases line up with TRBD2. The sequenced material came from PBMCs. The CDR3 DNA sequence: TGTGCCAGCAGCTTGGAGCGGGGGGCCCACCCGAATGAGCAGTTCTTC. Protein product: CASSLERGAHPNEQFF.